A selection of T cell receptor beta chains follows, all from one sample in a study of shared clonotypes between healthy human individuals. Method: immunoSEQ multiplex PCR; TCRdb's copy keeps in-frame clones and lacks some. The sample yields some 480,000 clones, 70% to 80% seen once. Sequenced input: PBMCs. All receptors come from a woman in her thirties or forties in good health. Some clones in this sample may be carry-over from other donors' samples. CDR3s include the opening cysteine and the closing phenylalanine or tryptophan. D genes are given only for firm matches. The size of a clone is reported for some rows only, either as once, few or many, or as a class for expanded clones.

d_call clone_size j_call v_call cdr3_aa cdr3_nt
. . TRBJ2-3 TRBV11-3 CASSFGRDTDTQYF TGTGCCAGCAGCTTCGGCAGAGACACAGATACGCAGTATTTT
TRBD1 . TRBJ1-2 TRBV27 CASSPWTGLYGYTF TGTGCCAGCAGTCCTTGGACAGGTCTCTATGGCTACACCTTC
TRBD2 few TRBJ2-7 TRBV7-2 CASSLVASGTGSYEQYF TGTGCCAGCAGCTTAGTGGCTAGCGGGACCGGTTCCTACGAGCAGTACTTC
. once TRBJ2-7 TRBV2 CASSEAHRVGEQYF TGTGCCAGCAGTGAAGCACACAGGGTAGGCGAGCAGTACTTC
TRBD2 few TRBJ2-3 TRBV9 CASSEAGASTDTQYF TGTGCCAGCAGCGAAGCGGGAGCTAGCACAGATACGCAGTATTTT
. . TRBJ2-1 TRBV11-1 CASSPQAGQGYNEQFF TGTGCCAGCAGCCCCCAGGCGGGCCAAGGTTACAATGAGCAGTTCTTC
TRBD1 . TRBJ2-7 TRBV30 CAWSGPGTGSYEQYF TGTGCCTGGAGTGGACCCGGGACAGGGTCCTACGAGCAGTACTTC
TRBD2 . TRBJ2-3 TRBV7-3 CASSLNGREGADTQYF TGTGCCAGCAGCTTAAATGGGCGGGAGGGGGCAGATACGCAGTATTTT
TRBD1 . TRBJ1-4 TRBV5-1 CASSLGQVATNEKLFF TGCGCCAGCAGCCTGGGACAGGTGGCAACTAATGAAAAACTGTTTTTT
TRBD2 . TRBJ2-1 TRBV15 CATSRAGLAFEQFF TGTGCCACCAGCAGAGCGGGACTAGCGTTTGAGCAGTTCTTC
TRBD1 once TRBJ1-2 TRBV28 CATQLGGHHYGYTF TGTGCCACTCAATTAGGGGGCCACCATTATGGCTACACCTTC
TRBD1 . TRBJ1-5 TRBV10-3 CATGTGQNQPQHF TGTGCCACCGGGACGGGACAGAATCAGCCCCAGCATTTT
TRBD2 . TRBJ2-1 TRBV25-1 CASSTSGSLYNEQFF TGTGCCAGCAGCACTAGCGGGAGCCTCTACAATGAGCAGTTCTTC
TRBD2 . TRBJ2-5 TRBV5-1 CASSPHTRLAGGQETQYF TGCGCCAGCAGCCCCCACACCAGACTAGCGGGCGGACAAGAGACCCAGTACTTC
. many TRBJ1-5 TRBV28 CASSLVTGHQPQHF TGTGCCAGCAGTTTAGTGACAGGACATCAGCCCCAGCATTTT
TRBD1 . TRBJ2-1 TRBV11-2 CASSFGQVSYNEQFF TGTGCCAGCAGCTTTGGACAGGTTTCCTACAATGAGCAGTTCTTC
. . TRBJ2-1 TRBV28 CASSPHRPGYNEQFF TGTGCCAGCAGTCCCCACCGCCCGGGATACAATGAGCAGTTCTTC
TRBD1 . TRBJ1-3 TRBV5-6 CASRTRDRGNTIYF TGTGCCAGCAGGACCCGGGACAGGGGAAACACCATATATTTT
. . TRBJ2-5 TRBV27 CASSFRSGETQYF TGTGCCAGCAGTTTTAGATCGGGAGAGACCCAGTACTTC
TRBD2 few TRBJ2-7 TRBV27 CASSPRRGVSGSWYEQYF TGTGCCAGCAGTCCGCGAAGGGGGGTTAGCGGGAGTTGGTACGAGCAGTACTTC
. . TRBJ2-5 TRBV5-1 CASSFGSGQETQYF TGCGCCAGCAGCTTTGGATCGGGACAAGAGACCCAGTACTTC
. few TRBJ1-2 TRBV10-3 CAISESWGGIRYTF TGTGCCATCAGTGAGTCTTGGGGGGGAATCCGCTACACCTTC
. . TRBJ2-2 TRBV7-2 CASSLEGWAGELFF TGTGCCAGCAGCTTAGAGGGGTGGGCCGGGGAGCTGTTTTTT
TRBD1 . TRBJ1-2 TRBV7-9 CASSLEGQGSGYTF TGTGCCAGCAGCTTAGAAGGACAGGGGTCTGGCTACACCTTC
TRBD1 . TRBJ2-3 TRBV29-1 CSGSTGAADTQYF TGCAGCGGATCGACAGGGGCAGCAGATACGCAGTATTTT
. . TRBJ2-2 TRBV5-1 CASSRGARDTGELFF TGCGCCAGCAGCAGGGGCGCCCGGGACACCGGGGAGCTGTTTTTT
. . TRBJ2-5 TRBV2 CASNQEPQETQYF TGTGCCAGCAATCAGGAACCTCAAGAGACCCAGTACTTC
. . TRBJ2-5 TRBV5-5 CASSGRDYQETQYF TGTGCCAGCAGCGGACGGGACTACCAAGAGACCCAGTACTTC
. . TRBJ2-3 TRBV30 CAWRSTDTQYF TGTGCCTGGCGTAGCACAGATACGCAGTATTTT
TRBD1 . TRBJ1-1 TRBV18 CASSERQGEYTEAFF TGTGCCAGCTCAGAACGACAGGGGGAATACACTGAAGCTTTCTTT
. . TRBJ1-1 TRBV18 CASSPPIEQGAKAFF TGTGCCAGCTCACCACCAATAGAACAGGGAGCGAAAGCTTTCTTT
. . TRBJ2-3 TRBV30 CAWSVGGDTQYF TGTGCCTGGAGTGTAGGAGGCGATACGCAGTATTTT
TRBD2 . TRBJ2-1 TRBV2 CASSASGGSNYNEQFF TGTGCCAGCAGTGCTAGCGGAGGGAGCAACTACAATGAGCAGTTCTTC
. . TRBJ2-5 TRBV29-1 CSVAGPGQETQYF TGCAGCGTTGCGGGTCCCGGGCAAGAGACCCAGTACTTC
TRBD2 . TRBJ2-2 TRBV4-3 CASSQDRTSGHTGELFF TGCGCCAGCAGCCAAGATCGGACTAGCGGACACACCGGGGAGCTGTTTTTT
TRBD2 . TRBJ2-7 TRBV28 CASSSTAGASYEQYF TGTGCCAGCAGTTCTACAGCGGGAGCGTCCTACGAGCAGTACTTC
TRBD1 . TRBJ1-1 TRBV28 CASSLTGQYGHNTEAFF TGTGCCAGCAGTTTAACGGGACAGTATGGGCACAACACTGAAGCTTTCTTT
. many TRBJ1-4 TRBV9 CASSVGGVRDEKLFF TGTGCCAGCAGCGTAGGGGGGGTAAGGGATGAAAAACTGTTTTTT
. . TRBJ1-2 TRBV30 CAWTHQGQGTF TGTGCCTGGACCCACCAGGGCCAGGGAACCTTC
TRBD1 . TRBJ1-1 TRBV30 CAWSRGLNTEAFF TGTGCCTGGAGCAGGGGGCTAAACACTGAAGCTTTCTTT
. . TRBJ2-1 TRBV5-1 CASSLAPGHPSYNEQFF TGCGCCAGCAGCTTAGCGCCGGGACACCCCTCATACAATGAGCAGTTCTTC
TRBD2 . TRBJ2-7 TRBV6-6 CASSMPGLAGYEQYF TGTGCCAGCAGCATGCCGGGACTAGCGGGATACGAGCAGTACTTC
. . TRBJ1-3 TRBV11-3 CASSLRGDSGNTIYF TGTGCCAGCAGCTTACGGGGCGACTCTGGAAACACCATATATTTT
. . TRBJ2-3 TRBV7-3 CASSAIPATLGDTQYF TGTGCCAGCAGCGCCATCCCGGCCACCCTCGGGGATACGCAGTATTTT
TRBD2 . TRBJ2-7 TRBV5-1 CASSWETGGSVEQYF TGCGCCAGCAGCTGGGAAACTGGCGGGAGTGTCGAGCAGTACTTC
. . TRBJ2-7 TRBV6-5 CASSGSLNWNEQYF TGTGCCAGCAGCGGGTCTCTAAACTGGAACGAGCAGTACTTC
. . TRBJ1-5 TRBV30 CASSDSYSNQPQHF TGTGCCTCCTCTGACAGTTATAGCAATCAGCCCCAGCATTTT
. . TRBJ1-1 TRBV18 CASSNFGDTEAFF TGTGCCAGCTCCAATTTTGGGGACACTGAAGCTTTCTTT
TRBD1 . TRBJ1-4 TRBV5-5 CASSLTGGAEKLFF TGTGCCAGCAGCTTAACAGGGGGGGCTGAAAAACTGTTTTTT
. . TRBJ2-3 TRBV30 CAWSVQWGNTDTQYF TGTGCCTGGAGTGTACAATGGGGAAACACAGATACGCAGTATTTT